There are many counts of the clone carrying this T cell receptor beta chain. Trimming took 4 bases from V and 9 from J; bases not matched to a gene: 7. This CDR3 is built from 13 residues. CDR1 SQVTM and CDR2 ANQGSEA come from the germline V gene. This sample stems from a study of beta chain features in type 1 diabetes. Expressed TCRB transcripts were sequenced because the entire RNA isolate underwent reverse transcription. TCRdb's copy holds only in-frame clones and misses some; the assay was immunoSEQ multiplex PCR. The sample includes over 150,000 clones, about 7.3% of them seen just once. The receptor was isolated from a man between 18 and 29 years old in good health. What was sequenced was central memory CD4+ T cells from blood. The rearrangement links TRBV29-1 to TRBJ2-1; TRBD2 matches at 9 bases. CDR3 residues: CSVGGLAGTEQFF. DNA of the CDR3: TGCAGCGTTGGTGGCCTAGCGGGAACTGAGCAGTTCTTC.